This T cell receptor beta chain comes out of a study of T-cell memory formation after mild COVID-19. In this sample, this clonotype turned up a few times. TCRdb reanalysed the 5' RACE reads using MiXCR and keeps one entry per CDR3 protein. The table lists about 470,000 distinct CDR3 sequences, 15% to 20% of them singletons. The CDR3 spans 17 residues. The V segment lost 4 bases and the J segment 6 bases; nucleotides outside the gene matches: 11. The sequence was collected from an adult woman who had mild COVID-19 (a few samples of this study predate the infection). Cell type and time point are not known. V usage is TRBV12-3 or TRBV12-4 and J usage is TRBJ1-5; TRBD1 aligns across 11 bases. Material for sequencing was PBMCs or a T cell subset sorted from them (not recorded which). For the CDR3, the DNA is TGTGCCAGCAGTTCTGGGACAGGGGGAAGTAGGGGTCAGCCCCAGCATTTT. Encoded protein: CASSSGTGGSRGQPQHF.